The 14 T cell receptor beta chains in this list originate from one sample, sequenced in a study of blood T cell repertoires in COVID-19. Here immunoSEQ multiplex PCR was the method, and the copy in TCRdb shows in-frame clones only, minus some. This sample has roughly 77,000 clones; 75% to 85% occur once, and the top ten carry under 5.5%. Sequenced: peripheral blood. These receptors all come from a woman in her sixties or seventies with acute or convalescent COVID-19.

The chain couples TRBV12-3 or TRBV12-4 to TRBJ1-2, with D perhaps TRBD1 (5 bases). Trimming took off 1 base at V and 8 bases at J, with 11 bases between the two ends. The CDR3 loop spans 13 amino acids. This CDR3 is CASSLGEGMGYTF. For the CDR3, the DNA is TGTGCCAGCAGTTTAGGGGAGGGGATGGGCTACACCTTC.

J is TRBJ1-1 and V is TRBV18, with D possibly TRBD1 on 5 matching bases. V lost 3 bases and J lost 2, with 13 bases in between. CDR1 is KGHSH, CDR2 LQKENI, per germline. There are 15 residues in the CDR3. The CDR3 reads CASSPNGGPNTEAFF. The CDR3 coding sequence is TGTGCCAGCTCACCGAACGGGGGACCAAACACTGAAGCTTTCTTT.

The chain recombines TRBV5-8 with TRBJ1-2; 7 bases fit TRBD1. The CDR3 loop spans 14 amino acids. Germline trimming cut 4 bases from V and 4 bases from J; bases unmatched to any gene: 7. The germline gives CDR1 SGHTS, CDR2 YDEGEE. The CDR3 DNA sequence: TGTGCCAGCAGCCTTACAGGGGTCGGCTATGGCTACACCTTC. This codes for CASSLTGVGYGYTF.

The rearrangement links TRBV4-1 to TRBJ2-7, with TRBD2 matching 7 bases. This CDR3 has 14 residues. The junction had 5 bases not matched to a gene; V was cut back by 0 bases and J by 6 bases. Germline assignment: CDR1 MGHRA and CDR2 YSYEKL. The DNA of the CDR3 is TGCGCCAGCAGCCAAGATCGGGGGGTCGGCGAGCAGTACTTC. It translates to CASSQDRGVGEQYF.

The V gene is TRBV27, the J gene TRBJ2-1; 7 nucleotides line up with TRBD1. CDR3 length: 14 amino acids. Trimming removed 5 bases from V and 7 bases from J; junction bases left unmatched: 8. CDR1 MNHEY and CDR2 SMNVEV come from the germline V gene (reference sequence). The CDR3 nucleotides read TGTGCCAGCAGTCCCTGGGACAGATCGAATGAGCAGTTCTTC. Translated: CASSPWDRSNEQFF.

V and J are TRBV5-4 and TRBJ2-5; TRBD2 might be the D (6 bases). Trimming cost V 3 bases and J 5 bases, with 11 bases left between them. CDR3 length equals 13 residues. CDR1 SGHNT and CDR2 YYREEE come from the germline V gene (reference sequence). Written as DNA, the CDR3 is TGTGCCAGCAGCTCTGGAGGGTGGGAGACCCAGTACTTC. This gives the protein CASSSGGWETQYF.

J is TRBJ1-2 and V is TRBV5-1; 10 bases align to TRBD1. V shed 8 bases and J 2 bases; nucleotides not matched to a gene: 9. The CDR3 has 15 amino acids. The germline V gene has CDR1 SGHRS and CDR2 YFSETQ. Here the CDR3 DNA reads TGCGCCAGTACTCAAGGACAGGGGGTGAACTATGGCTACACCTTC. It specifies CASTQGQGVNYGYTF.

The V and J genes are TRBV9 and TRBJ2-5; 7 bases fit TRBD2. The V gene end was trimmed by 1 base and the J gene end by 4 bases; junction bases not matched to a gene: 4. The CDR3 has 14 residues. CDR1 SGDLS and CDR2 YYNGEE come from the germline V gene. CDR3 in DNA: TGTGCCAGCAGCGTAACGGGACTACGAGAGACCCAGTACTTC. Residues: CASSVTGLRETQYF. The whole variable domain, filled in from reference TRBV9 and TRBJ2-5, reads DSGVTQTPKHLITATGQRVTLRCSPRSGDLSVYWYQQSLDQGLQFLIQYYNGEERAKGNILERFSAQQFPDLHSELNLSSLELGDSALYFCASSVTGLRETQYFGPGTRLLVL.

The J gene is TRBJ2-2, the V gene TRBV13, with 8 bases that match TRBD2. The germline gives CDR1 PRHDT, CDR2 FYEKMQ (reference sequence). With V trimmed by 3 bases and J by 4 bases, 4 bases remained unmatched. The CDR3 length is 15 residues. In nucleotides, the CDR3 is TGTGCCAGCAGCTTCCGCGGGGGGTCCACCGGGGAGCTGTTTTTT. Its protein product is CASSFRGGSTGELFF.

The rearrangement links TRBV5-1 to TRBJ1-1; D might be TRBD1 (5 bases). In germline, CDR1 is SGHRS, CDR2 YFSETQ. Trimming pared 0 bases from V and 1 base from J, leaving 7 bases between. The CDR3 spans 14 residues. CDR3 sequence (DNA): TGCGCCAGCAGCTTGGCCGGACAGAACACTGAAGCTTTCTTT. Translated, it gives CASSLAGQNTEAFF.

The chain links TRBV29-1 to TRBJ2-3; TRBD1 agrees at 7 bases. V was pared by 0 bases and J by 8 bases, with 14 bases of the junction left unmatched. CDR1 is SQVTM, CDR2 ANQGSEA, per germline. The CDR3 loop spans 16 amino acids. In DNA form, the CDR3 reads TGCAGCGTTGAAGATCCCGGGACAGAGGCAGGAGGTACGCAGTATTTT. Translating it yields CSVEDPGTEAGGTQYF.

The V and J genes are TRBV2 and TRBJ2-1, with D maybe TRBD2 (6 bases). The CDR3 loop spans 14 amino acids. V was cut by 6 bases and J by 8 bases, with 17 bases left in between. Germline assignment: CDR1 SNHLY and CDR2 FYNNEI. The CDR3 region is CASSPGVAADEQFF. CDR3 sequence (DNA): TGTGCCAGCAGCCCTGGGGTAGCGGCCGATGAGCAGTTCTTC.

The chain uses TRBV4-3 and TRBJ1-1, with a weak D call TRBD1 (5 bases). Germline V gene lookup returns CDR1 LGHNA and CDR2 YSLEER. Trimming shortened V by 0 bases and J by 3 bases, and 17 bases separated the two germline ends. The CDR3 spans 17 residues. The CDR3 spells CASSQDRGWGEYTEAFF. CDR3 coding DNA: TGCGCCAGCAGCCAAGATAGAGGTTGGGGGGAGTACACTGAAGCTTTCTTT.

This chain connects TRBV6-2 or TRBV6-3 to TRBJ1-1; D gene unclear. The CDR3 is 11 amino acids. CDR1 is MNHEY and CDR2 is SVGEGT in the germline V gene. V was shortened by 5 bases and J by 6 bases, with 7 bases between the two germline ends. The CDR3 DNA sequence: TGTGCCAGCAGTCTATCCGCTGAAGCTTTCTTT. This sequence encodes CASSLSAEAFF.